Presented here are 25 T cell receptor beta chains from one specimen sequenced in a study of cytomegalovirus exposure and HLA in healthy donors. The PCR used 60 Vbeta and 13 Jbeta primers. Sequencing was performed with immunoSEQ multiplex PCR; in TCRdb, only in-frame clones are kept and a portion is missing. The sample's table shows 220,000 or so clones. Sequenced input: PBMCs. Source of these receptors: a girl aged 2-10 years in good health and CMV-seropositive.

The chain links TRBV7-8 to TRBJ1-1, with 7 bases fitting TRBD1. The germline gives CDR1 SGHVS, CDR2 FQNEAQ. The CDR3 loop spans 15 amino acids. Trimming cost V 1 base and J 10 bases; bases outside gene matches: 12. The DNA for the CDR3 is TGTGCCAGCAGCTTAGACCGGGACAGACCTTTAAGAGCTTTCTTT. Protein product: CASSLDRDRPLRAFF.

The chain links TRBV29-1 to TRBJ2-7; D call uncertain. Germline values: CDR1 SQVTM, CDR2 ANQGSEA. V gave up 7 bases and J gave up 0 bases, with 22 bases separating them. This CDR3 comprises 16 residues. The CDR3 nucleotides are TGCAGCGGGCTACTATTAAGAACACCGAGCTCCTACGAGCAGTACTTC. This codes for CSGLLLRTPSSYEQYF.

This chain uses TRBV15 with TRBJ2-2; 7 nucleotides align to TRBD1. The CDR3 has 17 residues. Trimming at V came to 6 bases and at J to 4 bases, leaving 14 bases not matched to a gene. Germline values: CDR1 LNHNV, CDR2 YYDKDF (reference sequence). CDR3 loop: CATRLASMRGRTGELFF. Written as DNA, the CDR3 is TGTGCCACCAGGCTTGCCTCTATGAGGGGGCGCACCGGGGAGCTGTTTTTT.

Here the CDR3 DNA reads TGTGCCAGCAATCCACAGCGGGACACAGATACGCAGTATTTT. Its translation: CASNPQRDTDTQYF. The rearrangement links TRBV6-5 to TRBJ2-3; 7 bases line up with TRBD2. Germline assignment: CDR1 MNHEY and CDR2 SVGAGI. The junction had 6 bases not matched to a gene; V was cut back by 7 bases and J by 2 bases. The CDR3 covers 14 residues.

V and J are TRBV7-6 and TRBJ2-1, with a possible D match to TRBD2 (5 bases). Per the germline V gene, CDR1 is SGHVS and CDR2 is FNYEAQ. Trimming pared 4 bases from V and 8 bases from J, leaving 15 bases between. The CDR3 consists of 14 residues. Here the CDR3 reads CASSSRGSFDEQFF. CDR3 nucleotide sequence: TGTGCCAGCAGCTCCCGGGGTAGCTTCGATGAGCAGTTCTTC.

V and J are TRBV30 and TRBJ1-2, with D possibly matching TRBD1 (5 bases). Germline values: CDR1 GTSNPN, CDR2 SVGIG (reference sequence). Trimming removed 3 bases at V and 4 bases at J, with 9 bases between. The CDR3 sequence is 12 residues long. The CDR3 nucleotides are TGTGCCTGGAGGGGGGGTACCTATGGCTACACCTTC. This codes for CAWRGGTYGYTF.

The gene calls are TRBV7-2 and TRBJ2-3; D is perhaps TRBD1 (6 bases). Germline V gene data show CDR1 as SGHTA and CDR2 as FQGNSA. The CDR3 has 15 residues. The V gene lost 5 bases and the J gene lost 4 bases, with 16 bases spanning the gap. Here the CDR3 reads CASSAPRQESDTQYF. The CDR3 bases are TGTGCCAGCAGCGCCCCCCGACAGGAATCAGATACGCAGTATTTT.

V gene TRBV9 combines with J gene TRBJ2-1; 7 bases line up with TRBD2. CDR3 size: 16 residues. The ends lost 3 bases at V and 2 bases at J; junction bases unmatched: 8. Per the germline V gene, CDR1 is SGDLS and CDR2 is YYNGEE. CDR3 sequence (DNA): TGTGCCAGCAGCGCTAGCGGATCATATACCTACAATGAGCAGTTCTTC. It specifies CASSASGSYTYNEQFF.

J is TRBJ1-5 and V is TRBV23-1; weak D call: TRBD1 (5 bases). TRBV23-1 is filed as an ORF, its function uncertain. The V gene lost 9 bases and the J gene lost 4 bases, with 16 bases spanning the gap. This CDR3 is built from 14 residues. The CDR3 is CASSKQGWNQPQHF. DNA of the CDR3: TGCGCCAGTAGTAAGCAGGGATGGAATCAGCCCCAGCATTTT.

The chain employs TRBV30 and TRBJ1-2; D may be TRBD1 (5 bases). The CDR3 runs to 14 residues. V was trimmed by 4 bases and J by 1 base, leaving 13 bases between them. The germline gives CDR1 GTSNPN, CDR2 SVGIG (reference sequence). Written as DNA, the CDR3 is TGTGCCTGGAACCCGATGGGGCTTAACTATGGCTACACCTTC. Translated, it gives CAWNPMGLNYGYTF.

The DNA for the CDR3 is TGTGCCAGCATCCCACGGGAGGGGTCTGGGTACGAGCAGTACTTC. Translation: CASIPREGSGYEQYF. The rearrangement links TRBV6-5 to TRBJ2-7; 8 nucleotides match TRBD2. Germline lookup yields CDR1 MNHEY and CDR2 SVGAGI. The V segment lost 7 bases and the J segment 4 bases; nucleotides outside the gene matches: 12. The CDR3 extends over 15 amino acids.

The chain has TRBV6-1 and TRBJ2-5; perhaps TRBD1 as D (6 bases). There are 12 residues in the CDR3. Trimming pared 8 bases from V and 8 bases from J, leaving 15 bases between. CDR1 and CDR2 from the germline V gene are MNHNS and SASEGT. CDR3 in amino acids: CASYRTASTQYF. The CDR3 DNA reads TGTGCCAGCTATCGGACAGCCAGTACCCAGTACTTC.

The chain couples TRBV10-2 to TRBJ2-5; perhaps TRBD1 as D (5 bases). CDR3 length: 17 residues. V lost 3 bases, J lost 3 bases, and 20 bases lay in between. The germline V gene has CDR1 WSHSY and CDR2 SAAADI. The CDR3 bases are TGCGCCAGCAGTGAAAAGTTAGGCAGGGTATTGAAAGAGACCCAGTACTTC. It yields the protein CASSEKLGRVLKETQYF.

The chain has TRBV28 and TRBJ1-5, with D tentatively TRBD1 (6 bases). CDR3 length: 16 residues. Trimming pared 5 bases from V and 5 bases from J, leaving 19 bases between. Germline values: CDR1 MDHEN, CDR2 SYDVKM. The CDR3 loop reads CASSRLAARGDQPQHF. As DNA, the CDR3 is TGTGCCAGCAGTCGCCTGGCGGCCAGGGGCGATCAGCCCCAGCATTTT.

This chain links TRBV6-5 with TRBJ2-5, with TRBD2 matching over 11 bases. Germline V gives CDR1 MNHEY, CDR2 SVGAGI. The CDR3 is made up of 16 amino acids. Losses at the gene ends were 0 bases for V and 2 bases for J; bases not matched to a gene: 2. As DNA, the CDR3 is TGTGCCAGCAGTTACTCGGGACTAGCGGAACAAGAGACCCAGTACTTC. Protein: CASSYSGLAEQETQYF.

The rearrangement links TRBV5-4 to TRBJ1-2, with 7 nucleotides matching TRBD1. The V gene's germline CDR1 is SGHNT and CDR2 YYREEE (reference sequence). V was pared by 1 base and J by 8 bases, with 11 bases of the junction left unmatched. This CDR3 is 15 amino acids long. For the CDR3, the DNA is TGTGCCAGCAGCTTGTTCGACAGGGACACTGGAGGCTACACCTTC. It translates to CASSLFDRDTGGYTF.

This chain links TRBV7-2 with TRBJ2-1; D uncertain. Between the trimmed V and J ends, which lost 4 bases and 3 bases, there was a span of 13 bases. This CDR3 comprises 15 residues. The germline CDR1 and CDR2 sequences are SGHTA and FQGNSA. The CDR3 here is CASSYTLGGYNEQFF. The CDR3 DNA reads TGTGCCAGCAGCTACACCCTCGGCGGCTACAATGAGCAGTTCTTC.

The gene calls are TRBV19 and TRBJ2-5; 10 bases map to TRBD1. The better agreement between TRBJ2-7 and the DNA end casts doubt on the J call. This CDR3 spans 15 amino acids. The V gene's germline CDR1 is LNHDA and CDR2 SQIVND (reference sequence). Here the CDR3 reads CATRKDRDRGYEQYF. CDR3 coding DNA: TGTGCCACCCGAAAAGACCGGGACAGGGGTTACGAGCAGTACTTC.

The gene calls are TRBV28 and TRBJ2-5; D unclear. This CDR3 contains 15 residues. V was pared by 3 bases and J by 5 bases, with 16 bases between. Per the germline V gene, CDR1 is MDHEN and CDR2 is SYDVKM. Written as DNA, the CDR3 is TGTGCCAGCAGTTTGGTTGGTCTCCCCGGGGAGACCCAGTACTTC. Protein: CASSLVGLPGETQYF. Filled out from reference TRBV28 and TRBJ2-5, the complete variable domain reads DVKVTQSSRYLVKRTGEKVFLECVQDMDHENMFWYRQDPGLGLRLIYFSYDVKMKEKGDIPEGYSVSREKKERFSLILESASTNQTSMYLCASSLVGLPGETQYFGPGTRLLVL.

The gene calls are TRBV9 and TRBJ1-1; the D gene is possibly TRBD1 (5 bases). The CDR3 runs to 15 residues. With 4 bases removed from V and 7 bases from J, the gap between germline ends came to 20 bases. CDR1 and CDR2 from the germline V gene are SGDLS and YYNGEE. The CDR3 nucleotides read TGTGCCAGCAGCACCCTGAAGGCCCGGGGGGGTGAAGCTTTCTTT. This encodes CASSTLKARGGEAFF. The entire variable domain, with the rest obtained from reference TRBV9 and TRBJ1-1, is as follows: DSGVTQTPKHLITATGQRVTLRCSPRSGDLSVYWYQQSLDQGLQFLIQYYNGEERAKGNILERFSAQQFPDLHSELNLSSLELGDSALYFCASSTLKARGGEAFFGQGTRLTVV.

The chain recombines TRBV7-2 with TRBJ2-2; D gene uncertain. Looked up from germline, CDR1 is SGHTA and CDR2 is FQGNSA. V lost 3 bases and J 4 bases, leaving 12 bases between the germline ends. This CDR3 spans 15 amino acids. The CDR3 region has the DNA TGTGCCAGCAGCTTTGGAGTTGCGAGCACCGGGGAGCTGTTTTTT. This sequence encodes CASSFGVASTGELFF.

Concerning this clone itself: Other DNA sequences in the same sample also yield this CDR3. The V and J genes are TRBV7-9 and TRBJ2-1; 8 nucleotides align to TRBD2. This CDR3 region has 14 residues. CDR1 SEHNR and CDR2 FQNEAQ come from the germline V gene (reference sequence). With V trimmed by 3 bases and J by 4 bases, 2 bases remained unmatched. The DNA for the CDR3 is TGTGCCAGCAGCTTGGCGGGGGGTTACAATGAGCAGTTCTTC. Its protein product is CASSLAGGYNEQFF.

This chain uses TRBV28 with TRBJ2-1, with TRBD2 identical over 11 bases. The CDR3 is made up of 16 amino acids. Germline-derived CDR1 and CDR2 are MDHEN and SYDVKM. Trimming cost V 6 bases and J 9 bases; bases outside gene matches: 13. The CDR3 DNA reads TGTGCCAGCAGGGATAGCGGGAGGGGTGCGGCCATTGAGCAGTTCTTC. This sequence encodes CASRDSGRGAAIEQFF.

The J gene is TRBJ2-3, the V gene TRBV7-8; D might be TRBD2 (6 bases). The germline CDR1 and CDR2 sequences are SGHVS and FQNEAQ. The CDR3 has 17 residues. The V gene lost 0 bases and the J gene lost 0 bases, with 13 bases spanning the gap. The CDR3 loop is CASSLAEWEASTDTQYF. The CDR3 coding sequence is TGTGCCAGCAGCTTAGCGGAGTGGGAGGCCAGCACAGATACGCAGTATTTT.

The V gene is TRBV2, the J gene TRBJ1-1, with TRBD1 identical over 8 bases. The trim removed 6 bases at V and 9 bases at J, leaving 12 bases unmatched. Germline V gene sequence: CDR1 SNHLY, CDR2 FYNNEI. The CDR3 spans 14 residues. CDR3 in DNA: TGTGCCAGCAGCCAGGGACAGGACTTACCAAAAGCTTTCTTT. Translation: CASSQGQDLPKAFF.